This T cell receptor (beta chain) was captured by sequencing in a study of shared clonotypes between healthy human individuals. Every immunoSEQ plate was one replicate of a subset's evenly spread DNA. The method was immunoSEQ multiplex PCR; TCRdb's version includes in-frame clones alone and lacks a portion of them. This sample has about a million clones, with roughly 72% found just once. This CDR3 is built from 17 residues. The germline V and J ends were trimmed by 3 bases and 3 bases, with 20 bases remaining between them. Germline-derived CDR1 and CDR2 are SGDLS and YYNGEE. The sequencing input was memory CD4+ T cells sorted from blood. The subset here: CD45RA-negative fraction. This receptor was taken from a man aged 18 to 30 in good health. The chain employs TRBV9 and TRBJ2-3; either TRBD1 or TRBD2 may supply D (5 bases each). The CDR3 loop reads CASSGRDQRPRTDTQYF. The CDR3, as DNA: TGTGCCAGCAGCGGAAGGGACCAACGGCCGCGAACAGATACGCAGTATTTT. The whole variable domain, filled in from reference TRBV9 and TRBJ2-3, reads DSGVTQTPKHLITATGQRVTLRCSPRSGDLSVYWYQQSLDQGLQFLIQYYNGEERAKGNILERFSAQQFPDLHSELNLSSLELGDSALYFCASSGRDQRPRTDTQYFGPGTRLTVL.